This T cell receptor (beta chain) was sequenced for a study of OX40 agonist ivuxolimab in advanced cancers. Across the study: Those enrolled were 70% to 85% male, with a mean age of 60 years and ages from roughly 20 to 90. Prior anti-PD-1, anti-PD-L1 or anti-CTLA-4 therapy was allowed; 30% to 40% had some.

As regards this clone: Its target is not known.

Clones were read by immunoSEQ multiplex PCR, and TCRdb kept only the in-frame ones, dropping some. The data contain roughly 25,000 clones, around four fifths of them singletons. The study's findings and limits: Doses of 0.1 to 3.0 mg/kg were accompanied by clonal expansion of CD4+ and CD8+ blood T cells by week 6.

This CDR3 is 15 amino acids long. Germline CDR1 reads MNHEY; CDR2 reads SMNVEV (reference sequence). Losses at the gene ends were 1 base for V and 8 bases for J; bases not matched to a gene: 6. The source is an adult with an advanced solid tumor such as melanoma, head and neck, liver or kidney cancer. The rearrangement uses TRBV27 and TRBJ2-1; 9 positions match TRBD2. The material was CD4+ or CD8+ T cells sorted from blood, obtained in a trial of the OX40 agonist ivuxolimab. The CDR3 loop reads CASSLLAGVRDEQFF. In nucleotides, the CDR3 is TGTGCCAGCAGTTTATTAGCGGGAGTAAGAGATGAGCAGTTCTTC.